The entry that follows covers one T cell receptor (beta chain) sequence. Those patients picked for sequencing had displayed CD8+CD57+ cell expansion on flow cytometry. This specimen belongs to a study of CD8+CD57+ T cells in acquired aplastic anemia. Genomic DNA templated the TCR beta VDJ and CDR3 profiling. TCRdb re-called the reads with MiXCR, one entry per CDR3 protein. The table records roughly 98,000 distinct CDR3 sequences, 55% to 75% of them present only once. The V end lost 7 bases, the J end lost 4 bases, and 18 bases lay between the germline ends. Germline-derived CDR1 and CDR2 are MGHDK and SYGVNS. The CDR3 is made up of 15 amino acids.

The sequence derives from a human donor with aplastic anemia. The chain uses TRBV25-1 and TRBJ2-3; D remains unclear. The sequencing sample was made of sorted CD4+, CD8+, or CD8+CD57+ T cells (not recorded which) from PBMCs. CDR3 sequence: CASTSRTDTSDTQYF. The DNA for the CDR3 is TGTGCCAGCACGAGCCGGACGGATACTTCAGATACGCAGTATTTT.